The rows below give T cell receptor beta chains drawn from one sample of a study of human T cells and chemical hapten exposure. Each CDR3 protein is one row after TCRdb ran MiXCR on the RACE reads. The sample shows 85,000 to 100,000 distinct CDR3 sequences, around 12% of them seen only once. The sequences come from whole blood, collected in connection with sensitization to the hapten diphenylcyclopropenone (DPC). These receptors all stem from a woman between 40 and 50 years old with alopecia areata. Some clones in this sample may be carry-over from other donors' samples. The conserved cysteine and the conserved F or W are not part of the CDR3 here. The D gene is left open where the match is weak. Size tells how often a clone was seen (once, few, many) or the class of an expanded clone, and some rows leave it out.

D | V | size | CDR3
NA | TRBV28 | few | ASRKTGNTEAF
TRBD1 | TRBV5-1 | NA | VSSPGQNLLYEQY
NA | TRBV7-2 | NA | ASSRSLGTDTQY
NA | TRBV19 | many | ASSRDRRYNEQF
NA | TRBV7-9 | few | ASSLPQNEQF
TRBD2 | TRBV7-2 | NA | ASSLAGGPNEQY
NA | TRBV25-1 | few | ASSESTLWQETQY
NA | TRBV5-4 | few | ASSLEQAYGYT
NA | TRBV6-2/TRBV6-3 | many | ASSRAPGAYEQY
TRBD2 | TRBV6-5 | NA | ASSYQGTRYEQY
NA | TRBV11-2 | once | ASSLKAGDTQY
NA | TRBV15 | few | ATSRATNEKLF
TRBD2 | TRBV12-3/TRBV12-4 | many | ASSLSSGSYEQY
TRBD2 | TRBV7-6 | few | ASRGTSGSTDTQY
NA | TRBV12-3/TRBV12-4 | NA | ASTPSRGSYEQY
TRBD2 | TRBV6-5 | few | ASSYSASGTSYEQY
TRBD2 | TRBV20-1 | many | SARELAGGHYEQY
TRBD1 | TRBV6-5 | few | ASSWRQGRQETQY
NA | TRBV6-2/TRBV6-3 | many | ASSYSGGTAHSNQPQH
TRBD2 | TRBV20-1 | many | SARVLRREGPILGEQF
TRBD2 | TRBV28 | NA | ASRGRGGHFSGELF
NA | TRBV20-1 | NA | SAGIMNTEAF
NA | TRBV28 | NA | ASSLLGAQGYT
NA | TRBV7-9 | few | ASSLGSNNNEQF
NA | TRBV29-1 | NA | SVGLAHEQY
TRBD1 | TRBV28 | NA | ASSWDRGETLAKNIQY
TRBD1 | TRBV29-1 | NA | SVDRGGTDTQY
TRBD1 | TRBV5-5 | NA | ASSLRDRVETQY
NA | TRBV12-2 | NA | ASRRQTPDRISQPQH
NA | TRBV20-1 | few | SATWGRSGELF
TRBD2 | TRBV20-1 | NA | SAFPAGGGRSYEQY
TRBD1 | TRBV5-4 | NA | ASSLGPRDRGFGEQY
NA | TRBV28 | NA | ASSQTGHRHEQY
NA | TRBV11-2 | few | ASSSSGQKAF
TRBD2 | TRBV5-1 | few | ASSVSGRASNEQF
NA | TRBV27 | NA | ASSTGLTEAF
NA | TRBV7-2 | many | ASSMTVGEQF
NA | TRBV6-2/TRBV6-3 | NA | ASSRHQETQY
TRBD2 | TRBV29-1 | many | SVDHRLAGYTDTQY
NA | TRBV11-2 | NA | ASSSGKGDTQY
TRBD1 | TRBV7-2 | few | ASSLQGQGGDGYT
NA | TRBV7-9 | few | ASSLARGSEQF
TRBD1 | TRBV7-6 | few | ASSVTGGGEKLF
TRBD2 | TRBV7-6 | NA | ASSSPLTSGSNEQF
NA | TRBV3-1 | NA | ASLWAGTDTQY
NA | TRBV10-3 | few | AIENPGETQY
NA | TRBV7-9 | NA | ASSPEGWAVRGYT
NA | TRBV5-6 | NA | ASSPKSTGPGYT
TRBD1 | TRBV18 | NA | ASSQTRDRAAGELF
TRBD2 | TRBV7-2 | many | ASSLSGKSYEQY
TRBD1 | TRBV18 | NA | ASSPRPGQGFSGELF
NA | TRBV7-3 | few | ASSLDGSPYNEQF
NA | TRBV28 | once | ASSSRVEQY
NA | TRBV18 | few | ASSQTGSTYEQY
NA | TRBV28 | NA | ASSLGQSGANVLT